The present T cell receptor (beta chain) was sequenced within a study of blood T cell repertoires in COVID-19. For the study at large: Sites in the United States, Italy and Spain provided acute and convalescent COVID-19 samples.

Authors' data handling: Amplification of reference gene primers provided the estimated nucleated cell counts. Libraries were prepared by immunoSEQ multiplex PCR; TCRdb keeps only in-frame clonotypes and omits some of them. V and J calls plus clone size are reproduced from that table; the DNA served to infer D and trimming. There are approximately 210,000 clones in the sample; 70% to 90% occur only once, and 0.7% to 0.95% lies in the top ten. The CDR3 covers 12 residues. In germline, CDR1 is LNHDA, CDR2 SQIVND (reference sequence). Trimming took 1 base from V and 12 from J; bases not matched to a gene: 3.

V usage is TRBV19 and J usage is TRBJ2-1, with TRBD1 matching 7 bases. Material for sequencing was peripheral blood. This clonotype was obtained from a woman in her 70s with acute or convalescent COVID-19. The DNA of the CDR3 is TGTGCCAGTAGTATAGGAGGGGGCCCGCAGTTCTTC. Translation gives CASSIGGGPQFF. The full variable domain, rest sourced from reference TRBV19 and TRBJ2-1, is DGGITQSPKYLFRKEGQNVTLSCEQNLNHDAMYWYRQDPGQGLRLIYYSQIVNDFQKGDIAEGYSVSREKKESFPLTVTSAQKNPTAFYLCASSIGGGPQFFGPGTRLTVL.